These T cell receptor beta chains were read from a single sample in a study of breast tumors, draining lymph nodes, adjacent tissues. TCRdb re-analysed the multiplex PCR reads in MiXCR, keeping a single row per CDR3 protein. Of 50,000 to 55,000 distinct CDR3 sequences in the sample, roughly 41% were seen once. Sample: breast tumor tissue. The receptor source for this set is a female donor with breast cancer. Some clones in this sample may be carry-over from other donors' samples. CDR3s include the opening cysteine and the closing phenylalanine or tryptophan. Each record gives: J gene, V gene, D gene, clone size, CDR3 protein, CDR3 DNA. A D gene is named only where the DNA matches it firmly. Not all rows give a size; the values are once, few, many and, for expanded clones, a class.

TRBJ1-2,TRBV18,-,many,CASSPTEGGVSGYTF,TGTGCCAGCTCACCCACAGAAGGGGGGGTGTCCGGCTACACCTTC
TRBJ2-2,TRBV19,-,once,CASSMSASGELFF,TGTGCCAGTAGTATGTCGGCTAGCGGGGAGCTGTTTTTT
TRBJ2-1,TRBV29-1,-,-,CSFLVDSNEQFF,TGCAGCTTTCTAGTGGACTCCAATGAGCAGTTCTTC
TRBJ1-5,TRBV9,-,many,CASSPEDTNYQPQHF,TGTGCCAGCAGCCCAGAGGACACCAACTATCAGCCCCAGCATTTT
TRBJ2-5,TRBV19,TRBD1,many,CASSLGTAQTQYF,TGTGCCAGTAGTCTGGGGACAGCTCAGACCCAGTACTTC
TRBJ2-7,TRBV4-3,TRBD1,many,CASSQGTGESRSYEQYF,TGCGCCAGCAGCCAGGGGACAGGGGAAAGTAGATCCTACGAGCAGTACTTC
TRBJ1-5,TRBV15,TRBD1,-,CATSRHSPPLTGGDSNQPQHF,TGTGCCACCAGCAGACACAGCCCCCCCCTGACAGGGGGGGATAGCAATCAGCCCCAGCATTTT
TRBJ2-6,TRBV28,-,few,CASSSMGVVGSGANVLTF,TGTGCCAGCTCCTCCATGGGGGTTGTAGGTTCTGGGGCCAACGTCCTGACTTTC
TRBJ2-7,TRBV12-3/TRBV12-4,-,once,CASSTMIGTTYEQYF,TGTGCCAGCAGTACTATGATCGGGACAACCTACGAGCAGTACTTC
TRBJ2-1,TRBV25-1,-,-,CASSPSREGYNEQFF,TGTGCCAGCAGTCCCAGCAGAGAGGGGTACAATGAGCAGTTCTTC
TRBJ2-7,TRBV7-2,TRBD1,many,CASSSSGQAIEQYF,TGTGCCAGCAGCTCCAGTGGACAGGCGATAGAGCAGTACTTC
TRBJ1-1,TRBV7-9,TRBD1,-,CASSRLDRMNTEAFF,TGCGCCAGCAGCCGACTGGACAGGATGAACACTGAAGCTTTCTTT
TRBJ1-2,TRBV7-2,-,-,CASSLDPRNYGYTF,TGTGCCAGCAGCTTAGACCCTAGGAACTATGGCTACACCTTC
TRBJ2-2,TRBV5-1,TRBD1,many,CASSLGQGLDTGELFF,TGCGCCAGCAGCTTAGGACAGGGGCTAGACACCGGGGAGCTGTTTTTT
TRBJ2-1,TRBV7-9,-,many,CASSLAGDIYNEQFF,TGTGCCAGCAGCTTAGCGGGAGATATCTACAATGAGCAGTTCTTC
TRBJ2-7,TRBV11-2,TRBD1,many,CASSSTGANSYEQYF,TGTGCCAGCAGCTCGACAGGGGCTAACTCCTACGAGCAGTACTTC
TRBJ1-4,TRBV4-2,-,many,CASSQERRDWEKLFF,TGTGCCAGCAGCCAAGAACGACGGGATTGGGAAAAACTGTTTTTT